This T cell receptor (beta chain) was profiled in a study of blood T cell repertoires in COVID-19. Turning to the study itself: Researchers got acute and convalescent COVID-19 samples from the United States, Italy and Spain. T cells, B-cell-depleted T cells, or PBMCs supplied cDNA or gDNA.

TCRdb's table, derived via immunoSEQ multiplex PCR, lists solely in-frame clones and lacks some. The sample contains 400,000 or so clones, roughly 86% of which appear only once. Individuals aged about 18 to 90 years were recruited from approximately 22 US areas. Cohorts were assigned according to the clinical history that participants reported. This clone has a handful of counts. CDR1 and CDR2 (germline): SGHNT, YYREEE (reference sequence). The CDR3 consists of 14 residues. V was shortened by 0 bases and J by 1 base, with 8 bases between the two germline ends. V is TRBV5-4 and J is TRBJ2-7; D remains ambiguous. The sequence derives from a middle-aged woman with acute COVID-19. The sample comprised PBMCs or T cells enriched from blood (not recorded which). The CDR3 sequence: CASSLDSLSYEQYF. The CDR3 DNA is TGTGCCAGCAGCTTGGACTCCCTGTCCTACGAGCAGTACTTC.